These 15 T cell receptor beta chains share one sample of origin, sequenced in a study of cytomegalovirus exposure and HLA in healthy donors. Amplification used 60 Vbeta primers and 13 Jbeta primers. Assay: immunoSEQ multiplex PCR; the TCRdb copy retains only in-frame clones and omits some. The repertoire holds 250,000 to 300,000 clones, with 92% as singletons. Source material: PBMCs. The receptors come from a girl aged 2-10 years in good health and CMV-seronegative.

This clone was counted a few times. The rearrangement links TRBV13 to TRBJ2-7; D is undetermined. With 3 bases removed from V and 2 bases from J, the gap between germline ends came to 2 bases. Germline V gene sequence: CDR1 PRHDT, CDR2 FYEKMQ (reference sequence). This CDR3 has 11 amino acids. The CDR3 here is CASSFTYEQYF. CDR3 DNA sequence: TGTGCCAGCAGCTTCACCTACGAGCAGTACTTC. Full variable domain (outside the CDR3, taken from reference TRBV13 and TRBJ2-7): AAGVIQSPRHLIKEKRETATLKCYPIPRHDTVYWYQQGPGQDPQFLISFYEKMQSDKGSIPDRFSAQQFSDYHSELNMSSLELGDSALYFCASSFTYEQYFGPGTRLTVT.

CDR3 sequence reads: CAWRGQGHRNSPLHF. The CDR3 DNA reads TGTGCCTGGAGGGGACAGGGACATCGAAATTCACCCCTCCACTTT. The chain uses TRBV30 and TRBJ1-6; 9 nucleotides match TRBD1. The CDR3 consists of 15 residues. The trim removed 3 bases at V and 7 bases at J, leaving 7 bases unmatched. Per the germline V gene, CDR1 is GTSNPN and CDR2 is SVGIG (reference sequence).

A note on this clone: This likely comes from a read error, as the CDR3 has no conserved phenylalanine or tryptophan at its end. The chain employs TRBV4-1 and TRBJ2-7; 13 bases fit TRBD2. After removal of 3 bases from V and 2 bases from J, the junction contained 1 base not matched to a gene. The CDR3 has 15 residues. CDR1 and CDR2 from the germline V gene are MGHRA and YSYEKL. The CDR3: CASSQTSGRTYEQYS. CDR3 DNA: TGCGCCAGCAGCCAGACTAGCGGGAGGACCTACGAGCAGTACTCC.

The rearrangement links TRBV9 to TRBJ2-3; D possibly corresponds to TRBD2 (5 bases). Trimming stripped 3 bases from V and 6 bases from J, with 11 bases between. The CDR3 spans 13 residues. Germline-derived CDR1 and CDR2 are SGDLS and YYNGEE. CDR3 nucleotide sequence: TGTGCCAGCAGCGAGCTAGCCGACGATACGCAGTATTTT. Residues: CASSELADDTQYF.

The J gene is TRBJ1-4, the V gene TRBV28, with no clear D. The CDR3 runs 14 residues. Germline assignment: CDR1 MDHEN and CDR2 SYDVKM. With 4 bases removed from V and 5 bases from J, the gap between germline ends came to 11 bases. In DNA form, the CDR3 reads TGTGCCAGCAGTTATCACAGCCTAAATGAAAAACTGTTTTTT. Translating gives CASSYHSLNEKLFF.

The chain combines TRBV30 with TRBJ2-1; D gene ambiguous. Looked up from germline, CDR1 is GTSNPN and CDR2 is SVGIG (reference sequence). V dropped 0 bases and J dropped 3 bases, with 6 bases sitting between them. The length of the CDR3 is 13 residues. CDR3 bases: TGTGCCTGGAGTGTACACAGCTACAATGAGCAGTTCTTC. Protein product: CAWSVHSYNEQFF.

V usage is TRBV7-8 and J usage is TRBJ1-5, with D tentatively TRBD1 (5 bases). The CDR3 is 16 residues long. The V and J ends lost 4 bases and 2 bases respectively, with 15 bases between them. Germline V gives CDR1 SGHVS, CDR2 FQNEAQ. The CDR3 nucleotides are TGTGCCAGCAGCTACCAACAGGAGTGGGGCAATCAGCCCCAGCATTTT. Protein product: CASSYQQEWGNQPQHF.

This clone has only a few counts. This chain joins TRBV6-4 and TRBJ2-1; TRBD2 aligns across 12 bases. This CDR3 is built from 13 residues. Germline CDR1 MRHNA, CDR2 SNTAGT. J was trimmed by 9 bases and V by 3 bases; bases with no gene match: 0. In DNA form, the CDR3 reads TGTGCCAGCAGTGAACTAGCGGGGGGTGAGCAGTTCTTC. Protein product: CASSELAGGEQFF.

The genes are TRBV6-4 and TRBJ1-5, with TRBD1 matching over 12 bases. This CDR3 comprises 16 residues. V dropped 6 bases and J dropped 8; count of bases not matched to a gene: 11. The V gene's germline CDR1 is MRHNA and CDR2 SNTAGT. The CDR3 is CASSPPGTGGWEPQHF. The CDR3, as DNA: TGTGCCAGCAGCCCCCCAGGGACAGGGGGCTGGGAGCCCCAGCATTTT.

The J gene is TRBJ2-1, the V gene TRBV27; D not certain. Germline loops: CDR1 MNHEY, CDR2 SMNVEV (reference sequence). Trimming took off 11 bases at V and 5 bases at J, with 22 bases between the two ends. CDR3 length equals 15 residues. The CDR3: CAPRPPAAGHNEQFF. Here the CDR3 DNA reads TGTGCCCCCCGACCGCCGGCGGCCGGCCACAATGAGCAGTTCTTC.

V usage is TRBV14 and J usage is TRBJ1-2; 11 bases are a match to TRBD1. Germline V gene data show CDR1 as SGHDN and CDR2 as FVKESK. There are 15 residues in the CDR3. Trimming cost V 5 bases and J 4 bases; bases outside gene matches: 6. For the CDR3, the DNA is TGTGCCAGCAGCTATGGACAGGGGGCGTTCTATGGCTACACCTTC. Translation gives CASSYGQGAFYGYTF.

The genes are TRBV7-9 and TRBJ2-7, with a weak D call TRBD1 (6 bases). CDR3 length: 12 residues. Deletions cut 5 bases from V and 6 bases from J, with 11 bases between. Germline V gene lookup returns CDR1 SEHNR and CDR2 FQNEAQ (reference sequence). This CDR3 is CASSPLGAEQYF. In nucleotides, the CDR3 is TGTGCCAGCAGCCCCTTGGGGGCCGAGCAGTACTTC.

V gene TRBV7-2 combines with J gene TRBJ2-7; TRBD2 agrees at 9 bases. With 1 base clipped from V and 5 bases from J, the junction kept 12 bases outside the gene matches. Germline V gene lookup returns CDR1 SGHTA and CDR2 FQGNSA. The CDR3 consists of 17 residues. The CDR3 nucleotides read TGTGCCAGCAGCTTAGGCCTTGGGAGCGGGAGGAGCCACGAGCAGTACTTC. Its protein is CASSLGLGSGRSHEQYF.

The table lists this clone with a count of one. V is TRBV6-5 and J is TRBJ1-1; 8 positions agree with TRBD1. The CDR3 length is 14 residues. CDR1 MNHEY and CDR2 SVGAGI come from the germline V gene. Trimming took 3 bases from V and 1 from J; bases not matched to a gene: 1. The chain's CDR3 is CASSYGQGNTEAFF. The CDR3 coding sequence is TGTGCCAGCAGTTATGGACAGGGGAACACTGAAGCTTTCTTT.

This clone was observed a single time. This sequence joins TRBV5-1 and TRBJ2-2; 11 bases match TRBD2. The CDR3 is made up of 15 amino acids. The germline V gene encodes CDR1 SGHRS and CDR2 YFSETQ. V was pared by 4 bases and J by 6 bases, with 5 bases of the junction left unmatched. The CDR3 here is CASSPVGLAAGELFF. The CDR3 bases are TGCGCCAGCAGCCCAGTGGGACTAGCGGCCGGGGAGCTGTTTTTT.